This record looks at one T cell receptor (beta chain) sequence and its context. The antigen is undetermined. This record comes from a study of persistence of HIV-infected CD4 T cells. Whole-study results and caveats: Within sorted populations, more oligoclonal TCRs accompanied more oligoclonal proviruses.

This CDR3 region has 14 residues. From germline, CDR1 is SQVTM and CDR2 ANQGSEA. V was pared by 4 bases and J by 4 bases, with 8 bases of the junction left unmatched. The immunoSEQ assay was version 4, run in survey mode. Repertoires were generated with immunoSEQ multiplex PCR, while TCRdb's copy carries only in-frame clones and drops some. Counted here are more than 30,000 clones, about nine tenths occurring once; the ten biggest clones make up under 1.5%. Anti-CD3/anti-CD28 beads served as a nonspecific positive control stimulus. CD4+ T cells upregulating both CD40 ligand and CD69 were sorted as responding cells.

The chain recombines TRBV29-1 with TRBJ1-2, with 8 bases lining up with TRBD1. The source is an adult man with HIV who was CMV-seropositive. Specimen: CD4+ T cells sorted from PBMCs after roughly 18-hour stimulation, collected from a patient who received antiretroviral therapy. For the CDR3, the DNA is TGCAGCGTTGTTTTGCCAGGGGGCGGCTATGGCTACACCTTC. Its protein is CSVVLPGGGYGYTF.